The 28 T cell receptor beta chains reported below all come from one sample, sequenced in a study of blood T cell repertoires in COVID-19. Only in-frame clones appear in the TCRdb table, and some are missing; sequencing was by immunoSEQ multiplex PCR. The profile shows roughly 93,000 clones, roughly 80% of them singletons. The sequencing input was peripheral blood. The receptors shown here come from a woman of 80 years or more with acute or convalescent COVID-19.

The V gene is TRBV12-3 or TRBV12-4, the J gene TRBJ1-3; TRBD1 matches at 7 bases. The V gene end was trimmed by 7 bases and the J gene end by 7 bases; junction bases not matched to a gene: 7. This CDR3 has 13 amino acids. This chain's CDR3 is CASTINRGNTIYF. The CDR3 DNA is TGTGCCAGCACTATCAACAGGGGCAACACCATATATTTT.

The chain carries TRBV11-2 and TRBJ2-5; possible D gene TRBD2, 5 bases. The CDR3 totals 14 residues. Germline CDR1 reads SGHAT; CDR2 reads FQNNGV. Trimming cost V 6 bases and J 4 bases, with 15 bases left between them. The CDR3 DNA reads TGTGCCAGCAGGCCGTCGGTGGCGGGAGAGACCCAGTACTTC. Translation: CASRPSVAGETQYF.

V and J are TRBV9 and TRBJ1-1, with D possibly TRBD1 on 5 matching bases. The germline V and J ends were trimmed by 3 bases and 1 base, with 10 bases remaining between them. This CDR3 contains 14 residues. The germline CDR1 and CDR2 sequences are SGDLS and YYNGEE. The CDR3 region is CASSAQGENTEAFF. The CDR3 DNA follows: TGTGCCAGCAGCGCTCAAGGGGAGAACACTGAAGCTTTCTTT.

The rearrangement joins TRBV30 to TRBJ2-3; no clear D gene. The CDR3 totals 12 residues. Deletions cut 4 bases from V and 1 base from J, with 6 bases between. CDR1 and CDR2 (germline): GTSNPN, SVGIG (reference sequence). The CDR3 sequence is CAWTVGTDTQYF. The CDR3 nucleotides read TGTGCCTGGACGGTTGGCACAGATACGCAGTATTTT.

The chain carries TRBV6-5 and TRBJ1-1; TRBD1 aligns across 9 bases. The V segment lost 7 bases and the J segment 4 bases; nucleotides outside the gene matches: 7. The CDR3 extends over 14 amino acids. CDR1 is MNHEY and CDR2 is SVGAGI in the germline V gene. As DNA, the CDR3 is TGTGCCAGCAATATACAGGGGGCGACCACTGAAGCTTTCTTT. It codes for CASNIQGATTEAFF.

V and J are TRBV6-5 and TRBJ1-2; D unclear. The germline V and J ends were trimmed by 6 bases and 2 bases, with 16 bases remaining between them. The CDR3 loop spans 15 amino acids. Germline CDR1 reads MNHEY; CDR2 reads SVGAGI. The CDR3 reads CASSDQQLPNYGYTF. Written as DNA, the CDR3 is TGTGCCAGCAGCGACCAACAGCTTCCAAACTATGGCTACACCTTC.

This chain uses TRBV28 with TRBJ1-4; maybe TRBD1 (6 bases). Germline V CDR1 and CDR2: MDHEN, SYDVKM. CDR3 size: 12 residues. Between the trimmed V and J ends, which lost 8 bases and 11 bases, there was a span of 15 bases. CDR3 protein: CASSSGTLKLFF. For the CDR3, the DNA is TGTGCCAGCTCTTCCGGGACATTGAAACTGTTTTTT.

The gene calls are TRBV6-2 or TRBV6-3 and TRBJ1-1, with a tentative D call TRBD1 (6 bases). The V end was cut by 6 bases, the J end by 0 bases, with 17 bases between. CDR1 is MNHEY, CDR2 SVGEGT, per germline. The CDR3 sequence is 16 residues long. For the CDR3, the DNA is TGTGCCAGCAGCCCTTCCGGGACACCTATGAACACTGAAGCTTTCTTT. Protein: CASSPSGTPMNTEAFF.

The rearrangement links TRBV10-3 to TRBJ2-2; 8 nucleotides align to TRBD2. The CDR3 is 14 amino acids. Per germline, CDR1 ENHRY and CDR2 SYGVKD. The ends lost 10 bases at V and 1 base at J; junction bases unmatched: 5. The CDR3 DNA reads TGTGCCACCCGGGGGGGGGAGAACACCGGGGAGCTGTTTTTT. Protein: CATRGGENTGELFF.

The rearrangement joins TRBV12-3 or TRBV12-4 to TRBJ1-1; D is uncertain. Trimming cost V 5 bases and J 5 bases, with 12 bases left between them. The CDR3 length is 13 residues. DNA for the CDR3: TGTGCCAGCAGTCTGAAAGGCGGGACTGAAGCTTTCTTT. Translation: CASSLKGGTEAFF.

The chain uses TRBV7-2 and TRBJ1-5, with unresolved D. The CDR3 sequence is 14 residues long. V was shortened by 3 bases and J by 6 bases, with 12 bases between the two germline ends. The germline CDR1 and CDR2 sequences are SGHTA and FQGNSA. CDR3: CASSLEGTAQPQHF. The CDR3 region has the DNA TGTGCCAGCAGCTTGGAGGGTACCGCTCAGCCCCAGCATTTT.

The rearrangement uses TRBV28 and TRBJ1-2; possible D gene TRBD1, 6 bases. This CDR3 is 15 amino acids long. V was pared by 1 base and J by 4 bases, with 13 bases between. Germline CDR1 MDHEN, CDR2 SYDVKM. CDR3 sequence reads: CASSLYRTDVYGYTF. The DNA for the CDR3 is TGTGCCAGCAGTTTATACCGGACAGATGTCTATGGCTACACCTTC.

This sequence joins TRBV9 and TRBJ1-6, with no clear D. The germline V and J ends were trimmed by 5 bases and 7 bases, with 31 bases remaining between them. The germline CDR1 and CDR2 sequences are SGDLS and YYNGEE. This CDR3 contains 20 residues. CDR3 in DNA: TGTGCCAGCAGTTCATCCCGGGATCTTCTTTACACTGGAGTCAATTCACCCCTCCACTTT. It is translated as CASSSSRDLLYTGVNSPLHF.

This chain uses TRBV7-3 with TRBJ2-5, with D possibly TRBD1 on 5 matching bases. The V end lost 8 bases, the J end lost 5 bases, and 15 bases lay between the germline ends. CDR3 length: 13 residues. The germline V gene encodes CDR1 SGHTA and CDR2 FQGTGA. The CDR3 spells CASGIGVGETQYF. In DNA form, the CDR3 reads TGTGCCAGCGGGATAGGGGTGGGGGAGACCCAGTACTTC.

The genes are TRBV19 and TRBJ2-4; D is perhaps TRBD1 (5 bases). The V gene lost 6 bases and the J gene lost 9 bases, with 15 bases spanning the gap. This CDR3 region has 13 residues. Germline V CDR1 and CDR2: LNHDA, SQIVND (reference sequence). The CDR3 bases are TGTGCCAGTAGGGAAGATGGGGCGATCATTCAGTACTTC. Protein: CASREDGAIIQYF.

The chain is built from TRBV7-6 and TRBJ2-7, with no clear D. There are 10 residues in the CDR3. The V end was cut by 11 bases, the J end by 5 bases, with 10 bases between. The germline V gene has CDR1 SGHVS and CDR2 FNYEAQ. The CDR3 sequence is CALPRNEQYV. The CDR3 coding sequence is TGTGCCCTCCCCCGTAACGAGCAGTACGTC.

CDR3 in DNA: TGTGCCAGCAGCCAGGGAACTACAGGGGGTGGGTCACCCCTCCACTTT. This translates into CASSQGTTGGGSPLHF. The gene calls are TRBV3-1 (or the pseudogene TRBV3-2) and TRBJ1-6; 8 nucleotides agree with TRBD1. Germline CDR1 is LGHDT and CDR2 is YNNKEL (reference sequence). CDR3 length equals 16 residues. Trimming cost V 3 bases and J 10 bases; bases outside gene matches: 11.

This clone was seen just once. The chain has TRBV18 and TRBJ2-3; TRBD1 might be the D (5 bases). V was cut by 2 bases and J by 2 bases, with 8 bases left in between. CDR1 KGHSH and CDR2 LQKENI come from the germline V gene. The CDR3 runs to 14 residues. In nucleotides, the CDR3 is TGTGCCAGCTCACCATGGGGCGACACAGATACGCAGTATTTT. Encoded protein: CASSPWGDTDTQYF.

This rearrangement joins TRBV15 to TRBJ2-2, with 9 bases lining up with TRBD1. This CDR3 has 17 amino acids. Losses at the gene ends were 1 base for V and 5 bases for J; bases not matched to a gene: 8. CDR1 and CDR2 (germline): LNHNV, YYDKDF (reference sequence). CDR3: CATSRGSGTGRTGELFF. The CDR3 coding sequence is TGTGCCACCAGCAGAGGGTCCGGGACAGGGCGGACCGGGGAGCTGTTTTTT.

The chain links TRBV28 to TRBJ1-1, with a weak D call TRBD1 (6 bases). Trimming stripped 4 bases from V and 6 bases from J, with 12 bases between. Germline V lookup: CDR1 MDHEN, CDR2 SYDVKM. This CDR3 is built from 13 residues. The CDR3 region has the DNA TGTGCCAGCAGTTCACTCCGGACAGCTGAAGCTTTCTTT. It yields the protein CASSSLRTAEAFF.

The chain combines TRBV28 with TRBJ1-6, with D possibly being TRBD1 (6 bases). Germline loops: CDR1 MDHEN, CDR2 SYDVKM. The CDR3 extends over 18 amino acids. Trimming took 6 bases from V and 0 from J, leaving 18 bases between them. CDR3: CASRTGTSPSSYNSPLHF. The CDR3 coding sequence is TGTGCCAGCAGGACCGGGACATCCCCCAGCTCCTATAATTCACCCCTCCACTTT.

The genes are TRBV19 and TRBJ1-5, with D unresolved. The CDR3 consists of 16 residues. CDR1 and CDR2 (germline): LNHDA, SQIVND (reference sequence). V was cut by 2 bases and J by 1 base, with 12 bases left in between. The CDR3 sequence: CASSITEVGSNQPQHF. In nucleotides, the CDR3 is TGTGCCAGTAGTATAACTGAGGTTGGGAGCAATCAGCCCCAGCATTTT.

The chain recombines TRBV28 with TRBJ2-3; possible D gene TRBD1, 6 bases. Germline lookup yields CDR1 MDHEN and CDR2 SYDVKM. This CDR3 has 15 amino acids. V was pared by 6 bases and J by 6 bases, with 19 bases between. For the CDR3, the DNA is TGTGCCAGCAGATACCCGGGACAACGGGTGGATACGCAGTATTTT. Translation gives CASRYPGQRVDTQYF.

V and J are TRBV6-2 or TRBV6-3 and TRBJ1-2; D ambiguous. Germline lookup yields CDR1 MNHEY and CDR2 SVGEGT. The CDR3 covers 15 residues. Trimming cost V 5 bases and J 6 bases, with 19 bases left between them. The CDR3 bases are TGTGCCAGCAGTGAGGACCCCCGGGAGGGTAATGGCTACACCTTC. Encoded protein: CASSEDPREGNGYTF.

This clone was seen only once. The chain links TRBV28 to TRBJ1-1, with TRBD1 as a possible D gene (6 bases). V was pared by 7 bases and J by 6 bases, with 18 bases between. CDR1 is MDHEN and CDR2 is SYDVKM in the germline V gene. This CDR3 comprises 14 residues. The DNA for the CDR3 is TGTGCCAGCACCACCCAACAGGGCAGTGCTGAAGCTTTCTTT. It specifies CASTTQQGSAEAFF.

This chain's CDR3 is CASSQERASYEQYF. The CDR3 DNA reads as TGCGCCAGCAGCCAAGAGAGGGCCTCCTACGAGCAGTACTTC. The chain recombines TRBV4-1 with TRBJ2-7; a possible D gene is TRBD2 (5 bases). CDR1 MGHRA and CDR2 YSYEKL come from the germline V gene. The V end was cut by 0 bases, the J end by 0 bases, with 6 bases between. This CDR3 contains 14 residues.

This rearrangement joins TRBV2 to TRBJ2-3; 10 bases fit TRBD2. Losses at the gene ends were 6 bases for V and 6 bases for J; bases not matched to a gene: 12. CDR3 length equals 16 residues. Germline CDR1 SNHLY, CDR2 FYNNEI. The CDR3 region has the DNA TGTGCCAGCAGCGGCCTGGAGCGGGGGGGCGAGGATACGCAGTATTTT. This sequence encodes CASSGLERGGEDTQYF.

This chain uses TRBV28 with TRBJ1-3; D might be TRBD1 (6 bases). From germline, CDR1 is MDHEN and CDR2 SYDVKM. Trimming removed 5 bases at V and 2 bases at J, with 16 bases between. The CDR3 contains 16 residues. The CDR3 DNA reads as TGTGCCAGCAGTCCCCCCCAGGGGCGGCCTGGAAACACCATATATTTT. This gives the protein CASSPPQGRPGNTIYF.